These T cell receptor beta chains were read from a single sample in a study of early T cells in non-severe SARS-CoV-2 infection. One entry per CDR3 protein results from TCRdb running MiXCR on the 5' RACE reads. The repertoire holds about 46,000 distinct CDR3 sequences, with roughly 10% as singletons. The starting material was whole blood, obtained at baseline. These receptors were collected from an adult who was a healthcare worker with PCR-confirmed SARS-CoV-2 infection or an uninfected control (not recorded which). The CDR3 runs from the conserved cysteine through the conserved F or W. A D gene is named only where the DNA matches it firmly. The listing skips clone size in some rows; elsewhere it reads once, few, many or a size class.

j_call d_call v_call clone_size cdr3_length cdr3_nt cdr3_aa
TRBJ1-5 TRBD1 TRBV20-1 few 12 TGCAGTGTCTTTGACAGGGACCAGCCCCAGCATTTT CSVFDRDQPQHF
TRBJ2-1 NA TRBV20-1 many 12 TGCAGTGCCTCCTGGCAGGGGCAAGAGCAGTTCTTC CSASWQGQEQFF
TRBJ2-5 NA TRBV11-2 medium-sized 14 TGTGCCAGCAGCCCTAACCGCCGCCTGATCGGGAAGTACTTC CASSPNRRLIGKYF
TRBJ1-2 TRBD1 TRBV24-1 few 14 TGTGCCACGAGCACAGGGGTGAAGAACTATGGCTACACCTTC CATSTGVKNYGYTF
TRBJ1-1 TRBD1 TRBV6-5 many 14 TGTGCCAGCAGTTCCTGGACAGGGAACACTGAAGCTTTCTTT CASSSWTGNTEAFF
TRBJ1-5 NA TRBV12-3/TRBV12-4 few 14 TGTACCAGCAGTCCGCAGGCATTCAATCAGCCCCAGCATTTT CTSSPQAFNQPQHF
TRBJ2-3 NA TRBV7-2 few 13 TGTGCCAGCAGCTTAAACAGTGCAGATACGCAGTATTTT CASSLNSADTQYF
TRBJ1-2 TRBD1 TRBV7-3 many 13 TGTGCCAGCAGCCCCGGACAGGACTATGGCTACACCTTC CASSPGQDYGYTF
TRBJ1-6 NA TRBV20-1 few 14 TGCAGTGCTAGTCCCCCGTGGAATAATTCACCCCTCCACTTT CSASPPWNNSPLHF
TRBJ2-3 NA TRBV7-3 many 14 TGTGCCAGCAGCTTAGGCCAGGGCACAGATACGCAGTATTTT CASSLGQGTDTQYF
TRBJ2-7 NA TRBV4-3 many 16 TGCGCCAGCAGCCCGGGAGTGGGGGGCGCAGGGTACGAGCAGTACTTC CASSPGVGGAGYEQYF
TRBJ1-4 NA TRBV6-5 many 15 TGTGCCAGCACCCGGACTGGAGGGAAGGGTGAAAAACTGTTTTTT CASTRTGGKGEKLFF
TRBJ2-7 NA TRBV11-2 NA 13 TGTGCCAGCAGCTTGGACAGAACCTACGAGCAGTACTTC CASSLDRTYEQYF
TRBJ2-1 TRBD2 TRBV2 NA 15 TGTGCCAGCGGAAGGACTAGCGGAAACTACAATGAGCAGTTCTTC CASGRTSGNYNEQFF
TRBJ2-7 NA TRBV20-1 many 14 TGCAGTGCTAGAGTCGGGGCCGAGACCTACGAGCAGTACTTC CSARVGAETYEQYF
TRBJ2-5 NA TRBV25-1 many 17 TGTGCCAGCAGTGTGCCCCAAGTACTAGTCCGTGCAGAGACCCAGTACTTC CASSVPQVLVRAETQYF
TRBJ2-7 NA TRBV25-1 NA 12 TGTGCCAGCAGAGAACTGGGCTACGAGCAGTACTTC CASRELGYEQYF
TRBJ2-3 NA TRBV10-2 NA 11 TGCGCCAGCACTAGCGTGGATACGCAGTATTTT CASTSVDTQYF
TRBJ2-5 NA TRBV11-2 many 12 TGTGCCAGCATGGCAGGGGTAGAGACCCAGTACTTC CASMAGVETQYF
TRBJ2-3 NA TRBV7-9 NA 14 TGTGCCAGCAGCTTAGGGACAAGTCCAGATACGCAGTATTTT CASSLGTSPDTQYF
TRBJ2-3 NA TRBV20-1 NA 14 TGCAGTGCTAGCCACAGGGTCCTCACAGATACGCAGTATTTT CSASHRVLTDTQYF
TRBJ2-7 NA TRBV19 many 15 TGTGCCAGTAGTATAGACCGGGACAACTCCTACGAGCAGTACTTC CASSIDRDNSYEQYF
TRBJ2-7 TRBD2 TRBV5-1 NA 15 TGCGCCAGCAGACCGAGCGGGAAGAGCTCCTACGAGCAGTACTTC CASRPSGKSSYEQYF
TRBJ2-2 NA TRBV7-2 many 16 TGTGCCAGCAGCTTATTACCCAACGGGAACACCGGGGAGCTGTTTTTT CASSLLPNGNTGELFF
TRBJ1-6 TRBD1 TRBV12-3/TRBV12-4 NA 14 TGTGCCAGCAGGCTAGGGGGCGAAAATTCACCCCTCCACTTT CASRLGGENSPLHF
TRBJ2-7 NA TRBV11-2 few 13 TGTGCCAGCAGGAACACAGGGTCCCACGAGCAGTACTTC CASRNTGSHEQYF
TRBJ2-5 NA TRBV7-8 few 13 TGTGCCAGCAGCTTAGTAGGGAGCGAGACCCAGTACTTC CASSLVGSETQYF
TRBJ2-7 NA TRBV5-6 few 15 TGTGCCAGCAGCTTGTCTGGGGTAGCGGACTACGAGCAGTACTTC CASSLSGVADYEQYF
TRBJ2-3 TRBD2 TRBV2 few 15 TGTGCCAGCAGTGGTTCGCGGGGGGACACAGATACGCAGTATTTT CASSGSRGDTDTQYF
TRBJ2-2 NA TRBV5-6 many 17 TGTGCCAGCAGCTTTGGAATTCAGGGTTTCATGGCCGGGGAGCTGTTTTTT CASSFGIQGFMAGELFF
TRBJ2-3 NA TRBV6-5 few 15 TGTGCCAGCAGTTACAAACAGGGCGGGACAGATACGCAGTATTTT CASSYKQGGTDTQYF
TRBJ2-1 NA TRBV20-1 many 15 TGCAGTGCTAGTAGGGACGGCCTTTCCTACAATGAGCAGTTCTTC CSASRDGLSYNEQFF
TRBJ1-5 NA TRBV30 NA 13 TGTGCCTGGAGTGTTTCGAGGAATCAGCCCCAGCATTTT CAWSVSRNQPQHF
TRBJ2-7 TRBD2 TRBV2 many 17 TGTGCCAGCAGTCGGGACAGCACTAGCGGGGGATCGTACGAGCAGTACTTC CASSRDSTSGGSYEQYF
TRBJ2-5 TRBD2 TRBV7-3 few 15 TGTGCCAGCAGCACCTCCGGGAGGGCCCAAGAGACCCAGTACTTC CASSTSGRAQETQYF
TRBJ2-5 TRBD2 TRBV6-5 NA 14 TGTGCCAGCAGTTCCTATAGCGGGAAAGAGACCCAGTACTTC CASSSYSGKETQYF
TRBJ2-7 NA TRBV28 many 15 TGTGCCAGCAGTGCCCCCGGGAGTAGCTCCTACGAGCAGTACTTC CASSAPGSSSYEQYF
TRBJ2-1 TRBD2 TRBV19 many 13 TGTGCCAGTAGTATAGTGTTTGGGACTAGCGTGGTCTTC CASSIVFGTSVVF
TRBJ1-2 NA TRBV30 NA 14 TGTGCCTGGAGCGACCTACAGGGCCGGAAAGGCTACACCTTC CAWSDLQGRKGYTF
TRBJ2-1 NA TRBV29-1 many 13 TGCAGCGCAACCGAGACAACACTCAATGAGCAGTTCTTC CSATETTLNEQFF
TRBJ2-5 NA TRBV2 few 12 TGTGCCAGCAGTGCGGGAATCGAGACCCAGTACTTC CASSAGIETQYF
TRBJ2-3 NA TRBV7-2 NA 15 TGTGCCAGCAGACCCCCTGGGATCTTGCGAGATACGCAGTATTTT CASRPPGILRDTQYF
TRBJ2-1 NA TRBV5-5 NA 15 TGTGCCAGCAGCTTAGACGAGAGCTCCTACAATGAGCAGTTCTTC CASSLDESSYNEQFF
TRBJ1-1 TRBD1 TRBV4-1 few 14 TGCGCCAGCAGCCAAGATCAGGGGGGTGTTGAAGCTTTCTTT CASSQDQGGVEAFF
TRBJ2-7 NA TRBV6-5 many 15 TGTGCCAGCAGTTACTCGATTTCGGGAGACTACGAGCAGTACTTC CASSYSISGDYEQYF
TRBJ2-7 NA TRBV28 few 14 TGTGTCAGCAGGCCTCTTACCAGAACCGGAGAGCAGTACTTC CVSRPLTRTGEQYF
TRBJ2-1 NA TRBV7-9 few 15 TGTGCCAGCAGCTTACGGGGTACCTCCTACAATGAGCAGTTCTTC CASSLRGTSYNEQFF
TRBJ2-3 NA TRBV5-5 few 19 TGTGCCAGCAGCTTGGGGCACCATCGGATAAAAGGAAGCACAGATACGCAGTATTTT CASSLGHHRIKGSTDTQYF
TRBJ2-1 NA TRBV3-1 many 11 TGTGCCAGCAGCCAAGACAATGAGCAGTTCTTC CASSQDNEQFF
TRBJ2-5 TRBD1 TRBV6-5 few 16 TGTGCCAGCAGTACGGGACAGGGATTCCTCAGAGAGACCCAGTACTTC CASSTGQGFLRETQYF